This record covers a single TCR beta chain. The data were taken from a study of T cell responses to AZD1222 COVID-19 vaccine. Germline loops: CDR1 SGHRS, CDR2 YFSETQ. This CDR3 region has 14 residues. Trimming cost V 2 bases and J 4 bases; bases outside gene matches: 3. Produced via immunoSEQ multiplex PCR; TCRdb's table is partial and in-frame only. The sample has approximately 80,000 clones; 75% to 90% are singletons. This rearrangement joins TRBV5-1 to TRBJ2-1, with TRBD2 matching over 7 bases. This receptor was taken from an adult who received the AZD1222 COVID-19 vaccine. This sample comprised peripheral blood, obtained 28 days after the second AZD1222 dose. The CDR3 DNA reads as TGCGCCAGCAGCTTTGGAGCGGGGTACAATGAGCAGTTCTTC. This translates into CASSFGAGYNEQFF.